This T cell receptor (beta chain) was obtained from a study of cytomegalovirus exposure and HLA in healthy donors (dated by TCRdb to about 2017). Regarding the complete study: An earlier analysis of more than 550 of the donors reported over 250 Gb of sequence data and approximately 120 million unique TCR beta sequences obtained from around 170 million T cells. About 320 gigabases of sequencing data and some 85 million unique TCR sequences were included in an early release covering around 600 HLA-typed donors. HLA typing covered class I and class II loci at four-digit resolution. Among 398 genotyped donors of the cohort, an average of approximately 240,000 unique TCR beta nucleotide sequences were sequenced per donor, about a sixth of them non-productive. Typing coverage varied by locus: 629-630 donors for A, B, C, DRB1 and DQB1; roughly 500 for DQA1; over 600 for DPA1; 400 to 480 for DPB1. Besides the first cohort of roughly 700 subjects, a separate validation cohort made up of around 120 different subjects was used. The aim of the study was to test whether cataloging public T cell receptors could identify signatures of past pathogen exposure. A later analysis re-analyzed previously published TCR beta repertoires from 500 to 700 donors and added high-resolution HLA genotyping to study TCR occurrence patterns. An earlier analysis of 587 of the donors applied high-throughput TCR beta sequencing to assess whether each TCR beta V gene segment acted as functional or pseudogenic. All discovery cohort repertoires had been generated using a single sequencing platform. The study profiled the T cell repertoires of approximately 700 subjects by immunosequencing and related them to cytomegalovirus serostatus. Among the roughly 410 genotyped donors, about 83% belonged to the genetic ancestry cluster associated with self-reported Caucasian donors. The study combined high-throughput TCR immunosequencing, statistical association of individual TCRs with disease status, and machine learning to predict cytomegalovirus infection status. Rather than using new phenotypic data, the later analysis identified candidate immune exposures from TCR beta sequences and from how often those sequences occurred across donors. A later genetic analysis took genome-wide SNP genotypes for about three fifths of the roughly 670 donors and used that subset as a discovery cohort. Alongside the repertoire data, information on donor age, sex, ethnicity and CMV serostatus was compiled. Because of strong linkage in the cohort, roughly five DR-DQ haplotypes were treated as single units for association and clustering. Here is what the overall study found, with its caveats: Only TCR beta chains were sequenced in this cohort, and the absence of alpha or paired-chain data limited detectable features. Because counts were too low, 15 or so rarely observed V segments, including chromosome 9 orphons, were excluded from the earlier analysis of about 500 of the donors. HLA typing was unavailable for some donors at each locus, so association tests used only the typed subset. V-gene and J-gene trimming of TCR beta chains was associated with a missense DCLRE1C variant in a later genetic analysis, and the association was replicated in an independent cohort. According to a later analysis, most CMV-associated TCR beta chains appeared to be HLA-restricted, and the HLA associations seemed to be driven largely by CMV exposure. Compared with equally common non-associated chains, HLA-associated TCR beta chains in a later analysis were more clonally expanded and had lower generation probabilities. In vitro tests confirmed that a few of the cytomegalovirus-associated TCR beta chains recognize cytomegalovirus antigens. The sequencing pipeline was judged likely to have produced a cluster of highly shared sequence variants as a technical artifact. In an earlier analysis of approximately 590 of the donors, most TCR beta V segments appeared in productive rearrangements about 90% or about 30% of the time, broadly matching IMGT annotations. Assigning TCR associations to individual alleles was difficult when HLA alleles, especially DR and DQ, strongly co-occurred. Roughly uniform sequencing depth across donors was assumed in presence/absence analyses, although this assumption may not hold. A further reported finding was that TCR beta sequences accurately predicted the HLA-A and HLA-B alleles for most subjects in the first cohort. Linkage disequilibrium might explain the correlated functional status among segregating V segments, but an unknown experimental factor could not be excluded. Most TCR sequences were observed very rarely across donors, whereas some public TCRs were present in many individuals. In a later analysis, TCR association rates were found to vary across HLA loci, with the most associated TCRs seen for DRB1 alleles and the fewest for HLA-C alleles. In a later analysis, several top co-occurrence clusters were reported to appear linked to parvovirus B19, influenza, CMV and Epstein-Barr virus. According to the authors, the approach could potentially be generalized to other disease states and immunological phenotypes. The classifier was reported to diagnose cytomegalovirus status with high specificity and sensitivity in both the original cohort and the validation cohort. Compared with the approximately 670-donor mean, donors in an Asian-associated ancestry cluster had fewer N-insertions in productive TCRs, according to a later genetic analysis. The study listed 164 TCR beta chains as associated with cytomegalovirus. The 87-base-pair reads could not distinguish some IMGT-functional V segments, including TRBV6-2 and TRBV6-3, so those segments were excluded. At a false discovery rate of 0.05, a later analysis linked 16,000 or so TCR beta sequences to specific HLA alleles. CMV serostatus was the only immune exposure information available for the cohort.

Cut back by 3 bases and 3 bases, the V and J ends lie 15 bases apart. The CDR3 covers 15 residues, taking in both the cysteine and the phenylalanine. This entry keeps only the CDR3 DNA: 45 bases, framed from base 1. In the germline V gene (reference sequence), CDR1 corresponds to LNHDA and CDR2 to SQIVND. With respect to this clone: Its binding antigen is unknown. No base qualities exist here, and no much larger clone lies one base off it.

The cohort comprised 670 or so healthy bone marrow donors. Cohort members were all nominally healthy when sampled, although unrecorded immune exposures were likely present. The donor tested CMV seronegative and was one of the 352 seronegative cohort members. A peripheral blood sample was collected from each donor, and TCR beta sequencing was performed on peripheral blood mononuclear cells. The Qiagen DNeasy Blood Extraction Kit was used to extract genomic DNA from the blood cell samples. Preparation of the library involved the immunoSEQ multiplex PCR assay. For the multiplex PCR, a mixture combining 60 forward primers for TCR Vbeta segments and 13 reverse primers for TCR Jbeta segments was used. The CDR3 region of rearranged TCR beta genes was amplified from genomic DNA with a multiplex PCR assay. The Illumina HiSeq System was used to sequence the amplified TCR beta libraries as 87-base-pair reads. On the authors' methods: In a later analysis, tens of millions of unique TCR beta chains were counted across the roughly 610 repertoires, and roughly 10 million of these chains were shared by at least two donors. To remove PCR and sequencing errors, raw reads were error-corrected and collapsed into unique sequences using a nearest-neighbor algorithm that merged closely related sequences. CDR3 sequences were aligned to IMGT reference sequences to assign V, D and J gene segments. Each retained sequence needed at least a six-nucleotide match to both a V gene segment and a J gene segment. A rearrangement was called productive if the CDR3 had no stop codons and remained in frame with V and J, and every other rearrangement was called non-productive. Following IMGT convention, CDR3 was defined as the stretch from the second conserved V-encoded cysteine to the conserved J-encoded phenylalanine. The earlier analysis of about 530 of the donors excluded any sequence lacking an unambiguous match to a single V gene segment. An earlier analysis of approximately 590 of the donors classified V segments as functional when productive rearrangements were above 56.7% and as segregating when the standard deviation between donors was above 5%. A statistical classification framework was built to diagnose cytomegalovirus status from the catalog of TCR beta chain sequences. In a later analysis, TCR nucleotide sequences were compared against IMGT/GENE-DB human TR gene sequences so that V and J genes could be assigned. In a later analysis, CDR3 sequences and most-parsimonious VDJ recombination scenarios were assigned using the TCRdist pipeline. A later analysis defined each TCR beta chain by its CDR3 amino acid sequence plus V-gene family, and excluded reads lacking a unique V-gene family. As a way to deal with suspected cross-contamination and a sequencing artifact, a later analysis dropped 640 or so nucleotide sequences that were highly shared and had low generation probability. In a later analysis, a clonal expansion index was calculated for each public chain from normalized within-repertoire ranks of inferred template counts. In a later analysis, generation probabilities were computed with a VDJ recombination model fitted to out-of-frame rearrangements, and the resulting probabilities were checked against IGoR. A later analysis scored TCR-TCR, TCR-HLA and TCR-CMV co-occurrence with hypergeometric tests, applying a repertoire-size bias correction to TCR pairs. In a later analysis, false discovery rates were estimated by permuting HLA or CMV assignments 20 times. In a later analysis, co-occurring TCRs were grouped with DBSCAN, and TCRdist sequence similarity was added when clustering was performed within HLA-allele-positive subsets. For co-occurrence clustering, repertoires with fewer than 30,000 or more than 120,000 public chains were excluded, along with about five repertoires with anomalous nucleotide sharing. Entries here come from immuneACCESS through TCRdb and include only in-frame sequences with V and J called. Some clones fail to appear in such tables; in the studies checked, an unresolved V gene covers under half of the shortfall, and the cause of the remainder is unknown. V, J and clone size were drawn from that table, and D and trimming were deduced from the DNA. The sample includes about 130,000 clones, with approximately 85% observed a single time. The top ten clones comprise roughly 1.7% of the sample.

The TCR originated in a boy younger than 18 in good health and CMV-seronegative. The chain was built from TRBV19 and TRBJ2-7; the best D guess is TRBD2, with 6 bases matching. Source material: PBMCs. For the CDR3, the sequence is CASSIGGVGGYEQYF. The sequenced DNA is TGTGCCAGTAGTATCGGCGGGGTCGGGGGCTACGAGCAGTACTTC.